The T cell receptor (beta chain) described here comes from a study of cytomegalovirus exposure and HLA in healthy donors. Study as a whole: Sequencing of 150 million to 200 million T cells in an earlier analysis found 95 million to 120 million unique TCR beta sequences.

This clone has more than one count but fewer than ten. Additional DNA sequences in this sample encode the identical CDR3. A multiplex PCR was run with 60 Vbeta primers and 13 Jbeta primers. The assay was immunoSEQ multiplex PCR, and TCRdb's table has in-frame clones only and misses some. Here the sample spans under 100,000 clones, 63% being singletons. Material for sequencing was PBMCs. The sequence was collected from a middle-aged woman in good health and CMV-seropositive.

CDR3 loop: CASSLGGTSYEQYF. CDR3 nucleotide sequence: TGTGCCAGCTCTCTGGGGGGGACTTCCTACGAGCAGTACTTC. The J gene is TRBJ2-7, the V gene TRBV28, with 7 bases lining up with TRBD2. There are 14 residues in the CDR3. Germline-derived CDR1 and CDR2 are MDHEN and SYDVKM. Unmatched junction bases numbered 8, after V lost 8 bases and J lost 1 base.